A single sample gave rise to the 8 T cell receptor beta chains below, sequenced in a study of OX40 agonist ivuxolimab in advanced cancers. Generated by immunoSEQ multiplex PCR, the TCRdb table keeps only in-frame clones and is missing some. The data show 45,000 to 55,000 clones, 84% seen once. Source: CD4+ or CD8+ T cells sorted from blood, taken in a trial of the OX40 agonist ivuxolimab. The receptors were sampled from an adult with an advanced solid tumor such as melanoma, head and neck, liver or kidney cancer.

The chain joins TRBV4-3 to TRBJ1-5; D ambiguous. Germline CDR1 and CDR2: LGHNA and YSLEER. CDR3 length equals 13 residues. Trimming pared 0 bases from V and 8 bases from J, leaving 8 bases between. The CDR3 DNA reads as TGCGCCAGCAGCCAAGATTTGAGAGAGCCCCAGCATTTT. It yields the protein CASSQDLREPQHF.

CDR3 DNA sequence: TGTGCCAGCAGCTTGGGGGGACTAGCGGGGAAGAATGAGCAGTTCTTC. Protein: CASSLGGLAGKNEQFF. J is TRBJ2-1 and V is TRBV5-4, with 13 bases matching TRBD2. The V segment lost 0 bases and the J segment 7 bases; nucleotides outside the gene matches: 4. CDR3 length: 16 residues. CDR1 and CDR2 from the germline V gene are SGHNT and YYREEE (reference sequence). Based on the CDR3 plus reference TRBV5-4 and TRBJ2-1, the full variable domain is ETGVTQSPTHLIKTRGQQVTLRCSSQSGHNTVSWYQQALGQGPQFIFQYYREEENGRGNFPPRFSGLQFPNYSSELNVNALELDDSALYLCASSLGGLAGKNEQFFGPGTRLTVL.

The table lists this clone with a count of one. In nucleotides, the CDR3 is TGTGCCAGCACTCATTTAGGCGCTGAAGCTTTCTTT. Encoded protein: CASTHLGAEAFF. The chain couples TRBV28 to TRBJ1-1; D gene uncertain. V lost 7 bases and J lost 6, with 12 bases in between. Germline V gives CDR1 MDHEN, CDR2 SYDVKM. This CDR3 is built from 12 residues.

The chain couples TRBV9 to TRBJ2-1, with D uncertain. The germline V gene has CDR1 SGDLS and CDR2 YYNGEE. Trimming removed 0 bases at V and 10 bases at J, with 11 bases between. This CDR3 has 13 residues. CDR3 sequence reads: CASSVVASGEQFF. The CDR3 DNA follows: TGTGCCAGCAGCGTAGTGGCAAGTGGAGAGCAGTTCTTC.

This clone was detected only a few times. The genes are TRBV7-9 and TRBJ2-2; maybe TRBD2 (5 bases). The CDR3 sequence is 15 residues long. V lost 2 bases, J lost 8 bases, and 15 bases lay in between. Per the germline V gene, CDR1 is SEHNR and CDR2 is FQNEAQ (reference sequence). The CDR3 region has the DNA TGTGCCAGCAGCTTATTCCGGCTTGGAGGTGGGGAGCTGTTTTTT. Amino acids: CASSLFRLGGGELFF.

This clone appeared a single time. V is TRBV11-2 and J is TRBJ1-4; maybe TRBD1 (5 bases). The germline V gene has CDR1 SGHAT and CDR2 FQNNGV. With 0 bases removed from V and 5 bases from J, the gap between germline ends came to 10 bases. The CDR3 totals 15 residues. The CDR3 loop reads CASSLDTGRNEKLFF. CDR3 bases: TGTGCCAGCAGCTTAGATACAGGCAGGAATGAAAAACTGTTTTTT. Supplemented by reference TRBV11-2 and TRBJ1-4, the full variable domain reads EAGVAQSPRYKIIEKRQSVAFWCNPISGHATLYWYQQILGQGPKLLIQFQNNGVVDDSQLPKDRFSAERLKGVDSTLKIQPAKLEDSAVYLCASSLDTGRNEKLFFGSGTQLSVL.

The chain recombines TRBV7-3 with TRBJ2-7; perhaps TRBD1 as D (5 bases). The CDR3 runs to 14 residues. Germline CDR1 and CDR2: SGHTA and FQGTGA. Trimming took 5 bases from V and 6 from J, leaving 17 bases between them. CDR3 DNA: TGTGCCAGCAGCCCAAGCCAGGGTTTGGGCGAGCAGTACTTC. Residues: CASSPSQGLGEQYF.

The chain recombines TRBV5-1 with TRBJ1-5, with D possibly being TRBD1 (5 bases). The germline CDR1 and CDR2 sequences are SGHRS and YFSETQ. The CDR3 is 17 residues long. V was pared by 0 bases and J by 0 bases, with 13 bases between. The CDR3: CASSLGGSDISNQPQHF. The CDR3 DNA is TGCGCCAGCAGCTTGGGGGGGTCGGATATTAGCAATCAGCCCCAGCATTTT.